Following are 24 T cell receptor beta chains from one sample sequenced in a study of PD-1 blockade in mismatch repair-deficient tumors. The repertoire was sequenced with immunoSEQ multiplex PCR; TCRdb's copy has only in-frame clones and lacks some. The sample has around 100,000 clones; about 79% are singletons. The sequencing used peripheral blood, collected roughly 36 weeks after starting pembrolizumab. These receptors all stem from an adult with mismatch repair-deficient cancer.

The chain recombines TRBV5-4 with TRBJ2-1, with 8 bases matching TRBD2. V was pared by 6 bases and J by 0 bases, with 5 bases of the junction left unmatched. The germline V gene encodes CDR1 SGHNT and CDR2 YYREEE (reference sequence). The CDR3 spans 15 residues. CDR3 in amino acids: CASTPSGGSYNEQFF. CDR3 coding DNA: TGTGCCAGCACCCCGAGCGGGGGCTCCTACAATGAGCAGTTCTTC.

The chain is built from TRBV21-1 and TRBJ2-7. TRBV21-1 is reported as a pseudogene. This CDR3 comprises 11 residues. The CDR3 reads CASLSPYEQYF. The CDR3 nucleotides are TGTGCCAGCCTTTCGCCCTACGAGCAGTACTTC.

The chain joins TRBV7-2 to TRBJ2-7; D possibly corresponds to TRBD1 (6 bases). Germline assignment: CDR1 SGHTA and CDR2 FQGNSA. V was trimmed by 1 base and J by 1 base, leaving 14 bases between them. The CDR3 extends over 16 amino acids. For the CDR3, the DNA is TGTGCCAGCAGCTTAGGCCAACAGGGTACGTCCTACGAGCAGTACTTC. It translates to CASSLGQQGTSYEQYF.

The chain links TRBV2 to TRBJ2-7; 8 bases fit TRBD2. This CDR3 has 16 amino acids. J lost 4 bases, V lost 6 bases, and 14 bases had no gene match. CDR1 is SNHLY and CDR2 is FYNNEI in the germline V gene. CDR3 protein: CASRDSSGSMVYEQYF. The CDR3 DNA reads as TGTGCCAGCAGGGACTCAAGCGGGAGCATGGTTTACGAGCAGTACTTC.

This rearrangement joins TRBV6-6 to TRBJ1-2; possibly TRBD1 for D (5 bases). Trimming removed 4 bases from V and 4 bases from J, with 13 bases in between. In germline, CDR1 is MNHNY, CDR2 SVGAGI (reference sequence). The CDR3 spans 14 residues. The chain's CDR3 is CASSWGGAGYGYTF. CDR3 DNA sequence: TGTGCCAGCAGTTGGGGGGGAGCCGGCTATGGCTACACCTTC.

The V gene is TRBV10-3, the J gene TRBJ2-3, with 9 bases lining up with TRBD1. Germline CDR1 ENHRY, CDR2 SYGVKD. The CDR3 is 15 residues long. The J segment lost 0 bases and the V segment lost 3 bases, leaving 1 base of the junction unmatched. Written as DNA, the CDR3 is TGTGCCATCAGTGACGGGACAGGGAGCACAGATACGCAGTATTTT. It encodes CAISDGTGSTDTQYF.

The chain joins TRBV15 to TRBJ2-6; D is uncertain. The CDR3 runs to 20 residues. V lost 0 bases to trimming and J lost 0 bases, with 18 bases between them. Germline lookup yields CDR1 LNHNV and CDR2 YYDKDF (reference sequence). The CDR3 DNA is TGTGCCACCAGCAGAGAGTATGGTTTTTCGACGGACTCTGGGGCCAACGTCCTGACTTTC. This sequence encodes CATSREYGFSTDSGANVLTF.

The chain uses TRBV2 and TRBJ2-1, with D perhaps TRBD1 (6 bases). The V gene lost 5 bases and the J gene lost 1 base, with 12 bases spanning the gap. Germline V gives CDR1 SNHLY, CDR2 FYNNEI. The CDR3 is made up of 15 amino acids. CDR3 sequence: CASSPGTNSYNEQFF. The CDR3 DNA reads TGTGCCAGCAGTCCCGGGACAAATTCCTACAATGAGCAGTTCTTC.

The sample holds one count of this clone. V gene TRBV29-1 combines with J gene TRBJ2-7; the D gene is possibly TRBD1 (6 bases). Germline V lookup: CDR1 SQVTM, CDR2 ANQGSEA. The length of the CDR3 is 13 residues. Trimming took off 5 bases at V and 2 bases at J, with 13 bases between the two ends. CDR3 coding DNA: TGCAGCGTTTCGGGACAAGGACCCTACGAGCAGTACTTC. It translates to CSVSGQGPYEQYF.

This chain joins TRBV27 and TRBJ1-4; D not certain. From germline, CDR1 is MNHEY and CDR2 SMNVEV (reference sequence). V lost 0 bases to trimming and J lost 11 bases, with 13 bases between them. The CDR3 is 14 amino acids. DNA of the CDR3: TGTGCCAGCAGTTTATCGCTATCCCAAGAGAAACTGTTTTTT. This encodes CASSLSLSQEKLFF.

Here the CDR3 reads CAWSPGGSDYGYTF. In DNA form, the CDR3 reads TGTGCCTGGAGTCCAGGGGGCTCTGACTATGGCTACACCTTC. The chain recombines TRBV30 with TRBJ1-2; 8 bases match TRBD1. V lost 2 bases, J lost 3 bases, and 5 bases stayed unmatched. CDR1 is GTSNPN, CDR2 SVGIG, per germline (reference sequence). There are 14 residues in the CDR3. Filled out from reference TRBV30 and TRBJ1-2, the complete variable domain reads SQTIHQWPATLVQPVGSPLSLECTVEGTSNPNLYWYRQAAGRGLQLLFYSVGIGQISSEVPQNLSASRPQDRQFILSSKKLLLSDSGFYLCAWSPGGSDYGYTFGSGTRLTVV.

V is TRBV5-1 and J is TRBJ2-7; 10 nucleotides align to TRBD2. The CDR3 is made up of 19 amino acids. The junction had 19 bases not matched to a gene; V was cut back by 3 bases and J by 4 bases. Germline V gene lookup returns CDR1 SGHRS and CDR2 YFSETQ. The CDR3 DNA reads TGCGCCAGCAGCTCCTACGAGCTTAGGGGTCGGACTAGCGGTTACGAGCAGTACTTC. Its translation: CASSSYELRGRTSGYEQYF.

The chain uses TRBV7-2 and TRBJ2-3, with 9 bases lining up with TRBD1. Germline V gene sequence: CDR1 SGHTA, CDR2 FQGNSA. This CDR3 has 14 residues. Unmatched junction bases numbered 3, after V lost 3 bases and J lost 5 bases. CDR3 coding DNA: TGTGCCAGCAGCTTCAAGACAGGGGGAGATACGCAGTATTTT. Amino acid sequence: CASSFKTGGDTQYF.

The J gene is TRBJ2-3, the V gene TRBV2; D could derive from TRBD1 or TRBD2 (6 bases each). Germline V gene lookup returns CDR1 SNHLY and CDR2 FYNNEI. This CDR3 has 16 amino acids. Trimming removed 7 bases from V and 5 bases from J, with 22 bases in between. CDR3 sequence: CASNEGVADVGDTQYF. In DNA, the CDR3 is TGTGCCAGCAATGAGGGGGTAGCGGACGTGGGAGATACGCAGTATTTT. Full variable domain (outside the CDR3, taken from reference TRBV2 and TRBJ2-3): EPEVTQTPSHQVTQMGQEVILRCVPISNHLYFYWYRQILGQKVEFLVSFYNNEISEKSEIFDDQFSVERPDGSNFTLKIRSTKLEDSAMYFCASNEGVADVGDTQYFGPGTRLTVL.

The V and J genes are TRBV2 and TRBJ1-2; a possible D gene is TRBD1 (6 bases). V lost 8 bases, J lost 7 bases, and 14 bases lay in between. The CDR3 runs 12 residues. Germline loops: CDR1 SNHLY, CDR2 FYNNEI. The DNA of the CDR3 is TGTGCCAGCCGCCGGGACAACGGTGGCTACACCTTC. It is translated as CASRRDNGGYTF.

Details on this clone: The junction departs from germline at one end; a sequencing error may be responsible. The V gene is TRBV7-9, the J gene TRBJ2-7; D is possibly TRBD2 (5 bases). In germline, CDR1 is SEHNR, CDR2 FQNEAQ (reference sequence). This CDR3 has 13 residues. CDR3 amino acids: CASSQRPSSEQYF. The CDR3 region has the DNA TGTGCCAGCAGCCAGCGGCCGTCCTCCGAGCAGTACTTC.

This sequence joins TRBV13 and TRBJ2-7; D uncertain. The CDR3 has 12 residues. V lost 5 bases and J 4 bases, leaving 9 bases between the germline ends. CDR1 is PRHDT and CDR2 is FYEKMQ in the germline V gene (reference sequence). This CDR3 is CASSQDGYEQYF. CDR3 bases: TGTGCCAGCAGCCAGGACGGGTACGAGCAGTACTTC.

The genes are TRBV11-2 and TRBJ1-1, with D hard to call. CDR1 and CDR2 (germline): SGHAT, FQNNGV. CDR3 length: 12 residues. V was pared by 5 bases and J by 1 base, with 5 bases between. CDR3 nucleotide sequence: TGTGCCAGCAGCCCGTCGAACACTGAAGCTTTCTTT. It yields the protein CASSPSNTEAFF. The full variable domain, rest sourced from reference TRBV11-2 and TRBJ1-1, is EAGVAQSPRYKIIEKRQSVAFWCNPISGHATLYWYQQILGQGPKLLIQFQNNGVVDDSQLPKDRFSAERLKGVDSTLKIQPAKLEDSAVYLCASSPSNTEAFFGQGTRLTVV.

The chain carries TRBV30 and TRBJ1-1; D remains unclear. There are 13 residues in the CDR3. Trimming removed 5 bases at V and 1 base at J, with 11 bases between. Germline CDR1 GTSNPN, CDR2 SVGIG (reference sequence). The CDR3 spells CAWGVGPNTEAFF. In DNA form, the CDR3 reads TGTGCCTGGGGCGTAGGACCGAACACTGAAGCTTTCTTT.

This sequence joins TRBV11-2 and TRBJ2-7, with 11 bases lining up with TRBD2. CDR3 length equals 15 residues. Germline values: CDR1 SGHAT, CDR2 FQNNGV. V was pared by 4 bases and J by 3 bases, with 5 bases of the junction left unmatched. The CDR3 DNA reads TGTGCCAGCAGCTCTAGCGGGGGGACTTTCTACGAGCAGTACTTC. Translating gives CASSSSGGTFYEQYF. The variable domain in full, with the rest retrieved from reference TRBV11-2 and TRBJ2-7, is EAGVAQSPRYKIIEKRQSVAFWCNPISGHATLYWYQQILGQGPKLLIQFQNNGVVDDSQLPKDRFSAERLKGVDSTLKIQPAKLEDSAVYLCASSSSGGTFYEQYFGPGTRLTVT.

V is TRBV14 and J is TRBJ2-7; D is uncertain. Germline lookup yields CDR1 SGHDN and CDR2 FVKESK. V lost 4 bases and J 2 bases, leaving 6 bases between the germline ends. This CDR3 region has 12 residues. The CDR3 bases are TGTGCCAGCAGCCTAGCCCCCTACGAGCAGTACTTC. This gives the protein CASSLAPYEQYF.

This chain uses TRBV19 with TRBJ2-1, with TRBD2 identical over 8 bases. V lost 2 bases and J lost 0; bases outside the gene matches: 6. Per germline, CDR1 LNHDA and CDR2 SQIVND (reference sequence). The CDR3 has 17 amino acids. The CDR3 sequence is CASSITSGYLSYNEQFF. For the CDR3, the DNA is TGTGCCAGTAGTATAACTAGCGGTTACCTCTCCTACAATGAGCAGTTCTTC. Filled out from reference TRBV19 and TRBJ2-1, the complete variable domain reads DGGITQSPKYLFRKEGQNVTLSCEQNLNHDAMYWYRQDPGQGLRLIYYSQIVNDFQKGDIAEGYSVSREKKESFPLTVTSAQKNPTAFYLCASSITSGYLSYNEQFFGPGTRLTVL.

The V and J genes are TRBV5-1 and TRBJ2-3; 8 bases agree with TRBD1. V gave up 4 bases and J gave up 3 bases; unmatched junction bases: 13. Germline assignment: CDR1 SGHRS and CDR2 YFSETQ. The CDR3 totals 17 residues. The DNA for the CDR3 is TGCGCCAGCAGCCCGACCGTAACCGGGACAGGAACAGATACGCAGTATTTT. Its translation is CASSPTVTGTGTDTQYF.

This chain uses TRBV10-2 with TRBJ2-7; D is perhaps TRBD2 (5 bases). Germline CDR1 reads WSHSY; CDR2 reads SAAADI. Trimming left V 7 bases short and J 0 bases short, with 16 bases between. This CDR3 has 15 residues. CDR3 nucleotide sequence: TGCGCCAGCACCCCGAGGATGGGGAGCTCCTACGAGCAGTACTTC. It specifies CASTPRMGSSYEQYF.